A single sample is the source of the 18 T cell receptor beta chains below, sequenced in a study of regulatory T cells in long-lasting Graves disease. Indicated time point: persistent/refractory GD, antithyroid drugs over 5 years with positive TRAb. PBMCs provided the RNA from which the TCR library was made. TCR beta libraries were built with iRepertoire HTBI primers and Arm-PCR of CDR3 regions. One entry per CDR3 protein results from TCRdb running MiXCR on the multiplex PCR reads. Of 360,000 or so distinct CDR3 sequences detected, roughly 24% appear once; the ten largest clones hold under 35%. Material: peripheral blood mononuclear cells (PBMCs), obtained when the disease was refractory, from a patient treated with antithyroid drugs. The receptors come from a woman in her thirties or forties with Graves disease.

The V gene is TRBV29-1, the J gene TRBJ1-1, with a weak D call TRBD1 (5 bases). Germline-derived CDR1 and CDR2 are SQVTM and ANQGSEA. V shed 5 bases and J shed 1 base, with 8 bases lying between them. This CDR3 has 12 residues. The CDR3 is CSVTGPNTEAFF. DNA of the CDR3: TGCAGCGTTACGGGGCCGAACACTGAAGCTTTCTTT. The full variable domain, with the rest looked up from reference TRBV29-1 and TRBJ1-1, is SAVISQKPSRDICQRGTSLTIQCQVDSQVTMMFWYRQQPGQSLTLIATANQGSEATYESGFVIDKFPISRPNLTFSTLTVSNMSPEDSSIYLCSVTGPNTEAFFGQGTRLTVV.

This clonotype was seen ten or more times. The V gene is TRBV11-2, the J gene TRBJ2-5; the D is unclear. Trimming left V 0 bases short and J 5 bases short, with 19 bases between. Germline assignment: CDR1 SGHAT and CDR2 FQNNGV. The CDR3 totals 17 residues. The CDR3 sequence: CASSLDLIGVYDETQYF. CDR3 DNA sequence: TGTGCCAGCAGCTTAGATCTAATTGGGGTCTACGACGAGACCCAGTACTTC.

As to this clonotype: Germline and junction disagree at one end, which may indicate a read error. The chain is built from TRBV7-9 and TRBJ1-5, with TRBD1 matching 9 bases. The CDR3 spans 13 residues. Germline V gives CDR1 SEHNR, CDR2 FQNEAQ (reference sequence). The DNA of the CDR3 is TGTGCCAGCAGCGAAACCCAGGGACAGGGCGTCTGTTTT. It specifies CASSETQGQGVCF.

The chain is built from TRBV11-1 and TRBJ2-2, with D unresolved. CDR1 and CDR2 (germline): SGHAT, FQDESV (reference sequence). V was cut by 11 bases and J by 4 bases, with 17 bases left in between. The CDR3 is made up of 14 amino acids. This CDR3 is CAHTAQPSTGELFF. As DNA, the CDR3 is TGTGCCCACACAGCCCAGCCGAGCACCGGGGAGCTGTTTTTT.

The gene calls are TRBV5-1 and TRBJ1-6; the match to TRBD1 covers 11 bases. Trimming removed 0 bases from V and 7 bases from J; junction bases left unmatched: 6. The CDR3 loop spans 17 amino acids. Germline loops: CDR1 SGHRS, CDR2 YFSETQ. The CDR3 here is CASSLASGQGANSPLHF. CDR3 bases: TGCGCCAGCAGCTTGGCCTCCGGACAGGGGGCAAATTCACCCCTCCACTTT.

This clonotype came up many times. The chain is built from TRBV28 and TRBJ1-6; D uncertain. Trimming took 3 bases from V and 4 from J, leaving 1 base between them. The CDR3 contains 12 residues. Germline V CDR1 and CDR2: MDHEN, SYDVKM. The CDR3 DNA reads as TGTGCCAGCAGTTTTTATAATTCACCCCTCCACTTT. Translating gives CASSFYNSPLHF.

This chain joins TRBV29-1 and TRBJ1-1, with a tentative D call TRBD1 (5 bases). The V gene's germline CDR1 is SQVTM and CDR2 ANQGSEA. V shed 6 bases and J shed 5 bases, with 19 bases lying between them. The length of the CDR3 is 14 residues. CDR3 sequence: CSVEHGGARTEAFF. The CDR3, as DNA: TGCAGCGTCGAACATGGCGGGGCTAGGACTGAAGCTTTCTTT.

This clonotype has a handful of counts. The chain links TRBV10-3 to TRBJ1-3; D is ambiguous. V was pared by 4 bases and J by 2 bases, with 3 bases between. In germline, CDR1 is ENHRY, CDR2 SYGVKD. The CDR3 runs 12 residues. CDR3 DNA sequence: TGTGCCATCAGTGGGCCTGGAAACACCATATATTTT. It codes for CAISGPGNTIYF.

The genes are TRBV3-1 and TRBJ2-7, with TRBD2 matching 16 bases. The CDR3 totals 17 residues. The germline CDR1 and CDR2 sequences are LGHDT and YNNKEL (reference sequence). Trimming removed 6 bases from V and 2 bases from J; junction bases left unmatched: 7. CDR3 amino acids: CASSPGLAGGPTYEQYF. DNA for the CDR3: TGTGCCAGCAGTCCGGGACTAGCGGGAGGGCCCACCTACGAGCAGTACTTC.

V gene TRBV19 combines with J gene TRBJ1-5; D gene ambiguous. From germline, CDR1 is LNHDA and CDR2 SQIVND (reference sequence). The CDR3 extends over 16 amino acids. The V and J ends lost 7 bases and 0 bases respectively, with 16 bases between them. CDR3 nucleotides: TGTGCCAGTACGGAAATGTCGGGGTATAGCAATCAGCCCCAGCATTTT. Protein sequence: CASTEMSGYSNQPQHF.

Ten or more counts support this clonotype. The chain couples TRBV11-2 to TRBJ1-1; D is ambiguous. Germline loops: CDR1 SGHAT, CDR2 FQNNGV. This CDR3 region has 12 residues. Trimming stripped 3 bases from V and 10 bases from J, with 12 bases between. The CDR3, as DNA: TGTGCCAGCAGCTTTCGTGCCTCTGGAGCTTTCTTT. It yields the protein CASSFRASGAFF.

This clonotype was found many times. The chain is built from TRBV7-8 and TRBJ2-2; D unresolved. The CDR3 is made up of 18 amino acids. Germline-derived CDR1 and CDR2 are SGHVS and FQNEAQ. Deletions cut 5 bases from V and 0 bases from J, with 19 bases between. The CDR3 loop reads CASSQHPSGTANTGELFF. CDR3 in DNA: TGTGCCAGCAGCCAACATCCGAGTGGCACCGCGAACACCGGGGAGCTGTTTTTT.

V and J are TRBV28 and TRBJ1-3; a possible D gene is TRBD1 (6 bases). CDR1 is MDHEN and CDR2 is SYDVKM in the germline V gene. The ends were cut back, 5 bases at V and 2 bases at J, with 16 bases in the middle. This CDR3 is built from 16 residues. The CDR3 here is CASSTPPGVAGNTIYF. The CDR3 DNA reads TGTGCCAGCAGTACCCCTCCAGGGGTGGCTGGAAACACCATATATTTT.

The table lists this clonotype with a few counts. The genes are TRBV7-9 and TRBJ1-4; D unclear. The germline V gene encodes CDR1 SEHNR and CDR2 FQNEAQ (reference sequence). The CDR3 loop spans 15 amino acids. Trimming removed 4 bases at V and 3 bases at J, with 12 bases between. The CDR3 here is CASSSGEAANEKLFF. The CDR3 DNA is TGTGCCAGCAGCTCCGGAGAAGCGGCTAATGAAAAACTGTTTTTT.

This clonotype occurred many times. The chain links TRBV20-1 to TRBJ1-1; 9 nucleotides match TRBD1. Germline lookup yields CDR1 DFQATT and CDR2 SNEGSKA (reference sequence). CDR3 size: 14 residues. The V and J ends lost 5 bases and 8 bases, in that order; junction bases with no gene match: 12. The CDR3 nucleotides read TGCAGTGCTCGCCGTACAGGGGGCGCGGAGGAAGCTTTCTTT. Translated: CSARRTGGAEEAFF.

In this sample, this clonotype turned up many times. The genes are TRBV6-2 or TRBV6-3 and TRBJ2-2; tentatively, D is TRBD2 (5 bases). V lost 2 bases and J lost 6, with 13 bases in between. This CDR3 region has 15 residues. Germline CDR1 is MNHEY and CDR2 is SVGEGT. CDR3 nucleotides: TGTGCCAGCAGTTACCTGAGGACTCCTTCCGGGGAGCTGTTTTTT. Amino acid sequence: CASSYLRTPSGELFF.

In this sample, this clonotype turned up a few times. CDR3 region: CASSQDGQGVADTQYF. The CDR3 nucleotides read TGCGCCAGCAGCCAAGATGGACAGGGGGTCGCAGATACGCAGTATTTT. The chain recombines TRBV5-1 with TRBJ2-3; 10 bases align to TRBD1. Germline-derived CDR1 and CDR2 are SGHRS and YFSETQ. Trimming took 4 bases from V and 4 from J; bases not matched to a gene: 9. There are 16 residues in the CDR3.

The rearrangement joins TRBV28 to TRBJ2-1, with D perhaps given as TRBD1 or TRBD2 (5 bases each). The length of the CDR3 is 14 residues. V lost 5 bases, J lost 5 bases, and 13 bases lay in between. Per germline, CDR1 MDHEN and CDR2 SYDVKM. The CDR3 DNA is TGTGCCAGCAGTGCCGGGACCGTTAACAATGAGCAGTTCTTC. This translates into CASSAGTVNNEQFF.